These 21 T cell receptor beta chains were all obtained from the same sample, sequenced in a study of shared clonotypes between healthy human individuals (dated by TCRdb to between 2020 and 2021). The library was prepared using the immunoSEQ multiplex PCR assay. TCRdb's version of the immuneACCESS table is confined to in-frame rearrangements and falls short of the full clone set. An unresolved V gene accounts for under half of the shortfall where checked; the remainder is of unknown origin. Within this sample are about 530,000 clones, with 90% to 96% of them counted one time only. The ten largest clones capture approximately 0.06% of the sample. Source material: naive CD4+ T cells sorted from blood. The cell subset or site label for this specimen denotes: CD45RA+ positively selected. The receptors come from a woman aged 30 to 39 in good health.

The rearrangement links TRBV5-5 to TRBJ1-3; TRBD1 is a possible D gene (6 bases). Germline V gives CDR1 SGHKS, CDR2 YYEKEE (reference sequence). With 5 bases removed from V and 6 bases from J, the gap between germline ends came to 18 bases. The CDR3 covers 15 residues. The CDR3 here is CASSLRTGTLNTIYF. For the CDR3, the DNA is TGTGCCAGCAGTTTACGGACCGGGACACTAAACACCATATATTTT. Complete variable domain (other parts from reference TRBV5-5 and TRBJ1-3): DAGVTQSPTHLIKTRGQQVTLRCSPISGHKSVSWYQQVLGQGPQFIFQYYEKEERGRGNFPDRFSARQFPNYSSELNVNALLLGDSALYLCASSLRTGTLNTIYFGEGSWLTVV.

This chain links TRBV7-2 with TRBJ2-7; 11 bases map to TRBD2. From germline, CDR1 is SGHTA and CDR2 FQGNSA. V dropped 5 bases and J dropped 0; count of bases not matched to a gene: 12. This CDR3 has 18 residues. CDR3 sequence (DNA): TGTGCCAGCAGCCCCCCCGCTAGCGGGAGGCCAAGCTCCTACGAGCAGTACTTC. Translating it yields CASSPPASGRPSSYEQYF.

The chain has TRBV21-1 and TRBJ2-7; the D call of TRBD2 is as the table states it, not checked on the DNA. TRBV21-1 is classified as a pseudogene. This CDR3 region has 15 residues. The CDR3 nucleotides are TGTGCCAGCAGCAAAGGGGCTAGCAGGACCTACGAGCAGTACTTC. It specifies CASSKGASRTYEQYF.

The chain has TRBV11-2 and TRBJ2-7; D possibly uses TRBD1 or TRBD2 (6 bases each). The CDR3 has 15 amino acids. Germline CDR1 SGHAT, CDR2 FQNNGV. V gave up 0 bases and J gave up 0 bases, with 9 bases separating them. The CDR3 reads CASSLDRGLSYEQYF. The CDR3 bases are TGTGCCAGCAGCTTAGATCGGGGGCTCTCCTACGAGCAGTACTTC.

CDR3 protein: CASSGTSGSFDEQFF. For the CDR3, the DNA is TGTGCCAGCAGTGGGACTAGCGGGAGTTTCGATGAGCAGTTCTTC. The rearrangement joins TRBV2 to TRBJ2-1; 13 bases line up with TRBD2. J lost 8 bases, V lost 4 bases, and 5 bases had no gene match. There are 15 residues in the CDR3. CDR1 and CDR2 (germline): SNHLY, FYNNEI.

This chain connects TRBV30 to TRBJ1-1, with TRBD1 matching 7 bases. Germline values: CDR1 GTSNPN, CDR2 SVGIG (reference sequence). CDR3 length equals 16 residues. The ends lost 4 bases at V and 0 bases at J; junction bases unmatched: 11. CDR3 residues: CAWNPSRTGMNTEAFF. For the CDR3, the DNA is TGTGCCTGGAACCCGAGCCGGACAGGTATGAACACTGAAGCTTTCTTT. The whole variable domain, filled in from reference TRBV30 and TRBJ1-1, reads SQTIHQWPATLVQPVGSPLSLECTVEGTSNPNLYWYRQAAGRGLQLLFYSVGIGQISSEVPQNLSASRPQDRQFILSSKKLLLSDSGFYLCAWNPSRTGMNTEAFFGQGTRLTVV.

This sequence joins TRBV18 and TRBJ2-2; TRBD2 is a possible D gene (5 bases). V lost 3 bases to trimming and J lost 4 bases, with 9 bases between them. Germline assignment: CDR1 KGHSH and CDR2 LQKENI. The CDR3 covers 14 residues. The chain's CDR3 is CASSPSDFTGELFF. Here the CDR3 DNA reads TGTGCCAGCTCACCCTCGGACTTCACCGGGGAGCTGTTTTTT.

CDR3 sequence reads: CASSPIGREANYGYTF. In nucleotides, the CDR3 is TGCGCCAGCAGCCCCATAGGACGAGAAGCTAACTATGGCTACACCTTC. The rearrangement links TRBV4-1 to TRBJ1-2; the D is unclear. The CDR3 length is 16 residues. V lost 4 bases and J 0 bases, leaving 15 bases between the germline ends. CDR1 is MGHRA, CDR2 YSYEKL, per germline.

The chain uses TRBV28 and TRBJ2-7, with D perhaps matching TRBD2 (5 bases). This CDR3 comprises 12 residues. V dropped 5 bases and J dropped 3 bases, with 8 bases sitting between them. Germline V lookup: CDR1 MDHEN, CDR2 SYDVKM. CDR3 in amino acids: CASSLANYEQYF. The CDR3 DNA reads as TGTGCCAGCAGTCTAGCTAACTACGAGCAGTACTTC.

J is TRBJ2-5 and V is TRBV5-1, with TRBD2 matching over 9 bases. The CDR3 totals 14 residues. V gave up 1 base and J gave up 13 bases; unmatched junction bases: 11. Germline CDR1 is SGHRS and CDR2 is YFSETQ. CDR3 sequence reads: CASSLTGTSFRPYF. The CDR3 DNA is TGCGCCAGCAGCTTGACCGGGACTAGCTTTCGACCGTACTTC.

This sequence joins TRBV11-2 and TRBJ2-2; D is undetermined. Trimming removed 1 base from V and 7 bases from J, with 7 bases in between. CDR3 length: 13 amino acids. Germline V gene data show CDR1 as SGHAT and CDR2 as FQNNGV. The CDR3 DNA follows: TGTGCCAGCAGCTTAGCTCTTTACGGGGAGCTGTTTTTT. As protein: CASSLALYGELFF.

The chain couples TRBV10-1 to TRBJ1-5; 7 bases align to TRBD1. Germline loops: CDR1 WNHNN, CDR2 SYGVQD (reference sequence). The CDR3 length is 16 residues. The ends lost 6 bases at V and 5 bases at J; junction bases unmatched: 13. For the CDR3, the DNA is TGCGCCAGCAGATCACTTCACAGGGGTCGGGATCAGCCCCAGCATTTT. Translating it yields CASRSLHRGRDQPQHF.

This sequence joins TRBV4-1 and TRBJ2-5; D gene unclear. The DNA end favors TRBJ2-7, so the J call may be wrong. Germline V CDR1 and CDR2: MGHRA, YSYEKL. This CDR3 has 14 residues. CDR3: CASSQVELSYEQYF. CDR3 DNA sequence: TGCGCCAGCAGCCAAGTGGAACTAAGCTACGAGCAGTACTTC.

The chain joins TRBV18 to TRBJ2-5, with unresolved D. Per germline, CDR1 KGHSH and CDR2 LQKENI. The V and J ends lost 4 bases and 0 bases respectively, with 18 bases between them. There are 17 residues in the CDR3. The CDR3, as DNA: TGTGCCAGCTCACTGAATGTCTACGTGGAAGACCAAGAGACCCAGTACTTC. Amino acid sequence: CASSLNVYVEDQETQYF.

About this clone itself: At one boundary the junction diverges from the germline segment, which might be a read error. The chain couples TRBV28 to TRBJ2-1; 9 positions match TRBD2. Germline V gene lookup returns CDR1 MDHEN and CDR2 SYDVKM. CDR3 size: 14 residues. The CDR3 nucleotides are TGTGCCAGCAGTTCCCCCGGGACAGCCGGACTAGCGCTCTTC. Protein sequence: CASSSPGTAGLALF.

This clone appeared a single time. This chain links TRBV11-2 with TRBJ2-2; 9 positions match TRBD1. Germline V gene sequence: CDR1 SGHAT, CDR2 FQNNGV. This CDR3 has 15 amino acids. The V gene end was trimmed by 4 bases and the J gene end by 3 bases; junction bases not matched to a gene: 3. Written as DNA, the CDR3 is TGTGCCAGCAGCTCGGACAGGGGTCACACCGGGGAGCTGTTTTTT. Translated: CASSSDRGHTGELFF. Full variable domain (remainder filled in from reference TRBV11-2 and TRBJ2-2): EAGVAQSPRYKIIEKRQSVAFWCNPISGHATLYWYQQILGQGPKLLIQFQNNGVVDDSQLPKDRFSAERLKGVDSTLKIQPAKLEDSAVYLCASSSDRGHTGELFFGEGSRLTVL.

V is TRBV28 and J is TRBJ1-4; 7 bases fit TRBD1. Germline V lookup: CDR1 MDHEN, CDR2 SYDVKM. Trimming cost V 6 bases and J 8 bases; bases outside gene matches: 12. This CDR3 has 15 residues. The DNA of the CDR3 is TGTGCCAGCAGCCCACCCGACAGGGCACAGGAAAAACTGTTTTTT. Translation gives CASSPPDRAQEKLFF.

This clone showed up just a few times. The CDR3 region is CASSTGTPNSQPQHF. CDR3 coding DNA: TGTGCCAGCAGCACCGGGACACCGAATAGTCAGCCCCAGCATTTT. The rearrangement joins TRBV28 to TRBJ1-5, with TRBD1 as a possible D gene (6 bases). Germline V CDR1 and CDR2: MDHEN, SYDVKM. The V end lost 6 bases, the J end lost 6 bases, and 18 bases lay between the germline ends. The CDR3 runs to 15 residues.

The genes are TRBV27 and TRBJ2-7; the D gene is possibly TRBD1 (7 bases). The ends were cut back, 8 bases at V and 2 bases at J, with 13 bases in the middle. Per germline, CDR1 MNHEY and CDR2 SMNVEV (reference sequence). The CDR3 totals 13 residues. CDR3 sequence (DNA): TGTGCCAGCGGGGGGACAGTTACCTACGAGCAGTACTTC. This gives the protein CASGGTVTYEQYF.

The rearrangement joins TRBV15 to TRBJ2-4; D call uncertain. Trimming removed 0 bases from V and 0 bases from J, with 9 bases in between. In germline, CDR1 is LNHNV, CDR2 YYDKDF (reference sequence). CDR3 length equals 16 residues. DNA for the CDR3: TGTGCCACCAGCAGAGAGGGTTTTCTAGCCAAAAACATTCAGTACTTC. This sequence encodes CATSREGFLAKNIQYF.

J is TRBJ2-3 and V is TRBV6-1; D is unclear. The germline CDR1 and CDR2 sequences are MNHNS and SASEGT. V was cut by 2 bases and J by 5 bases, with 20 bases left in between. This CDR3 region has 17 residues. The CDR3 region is CASSESLGSGSLDTQYF. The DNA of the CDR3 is TGTGCCAGCAGTGAATCTCTGGGGTCCGGTAGTTTAGATACGCAGTATTTT.